The sequence of this T cell receptor beta chain was determined in a study of cytomegalovirus exposure and HLA in healthy donors (dated by TCRdb to between 2016 and 2019). For the wider study: In an earlier analysis of several hundred of the donors, 276 Gb of sequence data and 90 million to 130 million unique TCR beta sequences from 180 million or so T cells were reported. An early release that covered more than 550 HLA-typed donors contained approximately 300 gigabases of sequencing data and about 93 million unique TCR sequences. Of the roughly 410 genotyped donors, 75% to 85% were placed in the genetic ancestry cluster associated with self-reported Caucasian donors. The study aimed to test whether signatures of past pathogen exposure could be identified by cataloging public T cell receptors. The T cell repertoires of 666 subjects were profiled by immunosequencing and related to cytomegalovirus serostatus. In addition to the first cohort of about 650 subjects, a separate validation cohort of 100 to 150 different subjects was used. The study combined high-throughput TCR immunosequencing, statistical association of individual TCRs with disease status, and machine learning to predict cytomegalovirus infection status. To study patterns of TCR occurrence, a later analysis re-analyzed previously published TCR beta repertoires from just over 650 donors and added high-resolution HLA genotyping. In the later analysis, no new phenotypic data were used to find candidate immune exposures; instead, reliance was placed on TCR beta sequences and their occurrence across donors. An earlier analysis of some 500 of the donors used high-throughput TCR beta sequencing to judge whether each TCR beta V gene segment behaved as functional or pseudogenic. Donor age, sex, ethnicity and CMV serostatus were collected together with the repertoire data. A later genetic analysis took genome-wide SNP genotypes for about 55% of the roughly 670 donors and used that subset as a discovery cohort. Every repertoire in the discovery cohort had been generated on one and the same sequencing platform. Both class I and class II loci were covered by HLA typing, at four-digit resolution. Typing coverage differed by locus: A, B, C, DRB1 and DQB1 were typed in about 620-630 donors, DQA1 in about 510, DPA1 in roughly 590, and DPB1 in approximately 450. Roughly five DR-DQ haplotypes were treated as single units for association and clustering because of strong linkage in the cohort. Across around 400 genotyped donors of the cohort, an average of about 200,000 unique TCR beta nucleotide sequences per donor were sequenced, and roughly 17% of those sequences were non-productive. Summary of the overall study and its limitations: A further reported finding was that TCR beta sequences accurately predicted the HLA-A and HLA-B alleles for most subjects in the first cohort. For the cohort, immune exposure information was limited to CMV serostatus. The presence/absence analyses assumed that sequencing depth was roughly uniform across donors, and that assumption may not be true. The authors suggested that the approach could potentially be extended to other disease states and immunological phenotypes. Because some donors lacked HLA typing at each locus, the association tests relied only on the typed subset. Compared with the approximately 700-donor mean, donors in an Asian-associated ancestry cluster had fewer N-insertions in productive TCRs, according to a later genetic analysis. In vitro tests confirmed that a few of the cytomegalovirus-associated TCR beta chains recognize cytomegalovirus antigens. The 87-base-pair reads could not distinguish some IMGT-functional V segments, including TRBV6-2 and TRBV6-3, so those segments were excluded. In an earlier analysis of about 600 of the donors, most TCR beta V segments appeared in productive rearrangements about 87% or about 30% of the time, broadly matching IMGT annotations. A cluster of highly shared sequence variants was judged likely to represent a technical artifact of the sequencing pipeline. The study listed 150 to 200 TCR beta chains as associated with cytomegalovirus. A later analysis found that most CMV-associated TCR beta chains appeared HLA-restricted, with HLA associations seemingly driven largely by CMV exposure. In both the original and validation cohorts, the classifier was reported to diagnose cytomegalovirus status with high specificity and sensitivity. Correlated functional status among segregating V segments might reflect linkage disequilibrium, but an unknown experimental factor could not be ruled out. A later analysis found that HLA-associated TCR beta chains were more clonally expanded and had lower generation probabilities than equally common non-associated chains. A later analysis reported that several top co-occurrence clusters appeared linked to parvovirus B19, influenza, CMV and Epstein-Barr virus. At a false discovery rate of 0.05, a later analysis linked approximately 18,000 TCR beta sequences to specific HLA alleles. Assigning TCR associations to individual alleles was difficult when HLA alleles, especially DR and DQ, strongly co-occurred. Most TCR sequences were seen in very few donors, while some public TCRs were found in many individuals. A later analysis found that TCR association rates varied across HLA loci, with DRB1 alleles showing the most associated TCRs and HLA-C alleles the fewest. V-gene and J-gene trimming of TCR beta chains was associated with a missense DCLRE1C variant in a later genetic analysis, and the association was replicated in an independent cohort. In this cohort, only TCR beta chains were sequenced, and detectable features were limited by the absence of alpha or paired-chain data. Because counts were too low, roughly 17 rarely observed V segments, including chromosome 9 orphons, were left out of the earlier analysis of 587 of the donors.

Concerning this clone itself: This clone's antigen is unknown. No quality values exist for individual bases; no much larger clone is one base distant.

The protocol used for the library was the immunoSEQ multiplex PCR assay. The multiplex PCR relied on a mix of 60 forward primers for TCR Vbeta segments and 13 reverse primers for TCR Jbeta segments. The CDR3 region of rearranged TCR beta genes was amplified from genomic DNA with a multiplex PCR assay. On the Illumina HiSeq System, the amplified TCR beta libraries were sequenced as 87-base-pair reads. As for the original processing: Across the 670 or so repertoires, a later analysis counted around 80 million unique TCR beta chains, approximately 10 million of which were shared by at least two donors. To remove PCR and sequencing errors, raw reads were error-corrected and collapsed into unique sequences using a nearest-neighbor algorithm that merged closely related sequences. Alignment of CDR3 sequences to IMGT reference sequences was used to assign V, D and J gene segments. For a sequence to be retained, at least a six-nucleotide match to both a V gene segment and a J gene segment was required. A rearrangement counted as productive if the CDR3 had no stop codons and remained in frame with V and J, and every other rearrangement counted as non-productive. Following IMGT convention, CDR3 was defined as the stretch from the second conserved V-encoded cysteine to the conserved J-encoded phenylalanine. Sequences without an unambiguous match to a single V gene segment were excluded from the earlier analysis of a few hundred of the donors. In an earlier analysis of 587 of the donors, a V segment was called functional when productive rearrangements were above 56.7%, and segregating when the standard deviation between donors exceeded 5%. A statistical classification framework was developed to diagnose cytomegalovirus status using the catalog of TCR beta chain sequences. In a later analysis, TCR nucleotide sequences were compared against IMGT/GENE-DB human TR gene sequences so that V and J genes could be assigned. The TCRdist pipeline was used in a later analysis to assign CDR3 sequences and most-parsimonious VDJ recombination scenarios. In a later analysis, each TCR beta chain was defined by its CDR3 amino acid sequence together with its V-gene family, and reads without a unique V-gene family were excluded. As a way to deal with suspected cross-contamination and a sequencing artifact, a later analysis dropped roughly 600 nucleotide sequences that were highly shared and had low generation probability. A later analysis calculated a clonal expansion index for each public chain from normalized within-repertoire ranks of inferred template counts. A later analysis computed generation probabilities with a VDJ recombination model fitted to out-of-frame rearrangements, and checked the results against IGoR. A later analysis scored TCR-TCR, TCR-HLA and TCR-CMV co-occurrence with hypergeometric tests, applying a repertoire-size bias correction to TCR pairs. In a later analysis, false discovery rates were estimated by permuting HLA or CMV assignments 20 times. In a later analysis, co-occurring TCRs were grouped using DBSCAN, with TCRdist sequence similarity added in when clustering inside HLA-allele-positive subsets. Co-occurrence clustering excluded repertoires with fewer than 30,000 or more than 120,000 public chains, plus five with anomalous nucleotide sharing. In TCRdb, the immuneACCESS table is reduced to in-frame sequences with V and J assigned. These tables do not hold every clone; where another copy was compared, an unresolved V gene accounts for under half, and the others remain unexplained. V and J calls plus clone size are reproduced from that table; the DNA served to infer D and trimming. A total of about 65,000 clones appear in this sample, roughly 78% of them only once. The ten largest clones take up more than 4% of the sample.

The cohort comprised 666 healthy bone marrow donors. Cohort members were all nominally healthy when sampled, although unrecorded immune exposures were likely present. The donor tested CMV seronegative, placing the donor among the approximately 360 seronegative members of the cohort. Each donor provided a peripheral blood sample, and peripheral blood mononuclear cells were used for TCR beta sequencing. The Qiagen DNeasy Blood Extraction Kit was used to extract genomic DNA from the blood cell samples. Including cysteine and phenylalanine, the CDR3 has 15 amino acids. Only the CDR3 DNA is retained, 45 bases long and in frame from the first base. Relative to germline, V is 7 bases shorter and J is 1 base shorter, with 14 bases between their ends. Looking up the germline V gene yields CDR1 SGHVS and CDR2 FNYEAQ.

The rearrangement joined TRBV7-6 to TRBJ2-1; TRBD1 might be the D gene, on 6 matching bases. The sequence derives from a woman aged 25-40 years in good health and CMV-seronegative. Input material: PBMCs. The CDR3 region has the sequence CASTQQGSSYNEQFF. In nucleotide form, the sequence is TGTGCCAGCACCCAACAGGGATCTTCCTACAATGAGCAGTTCTTC.